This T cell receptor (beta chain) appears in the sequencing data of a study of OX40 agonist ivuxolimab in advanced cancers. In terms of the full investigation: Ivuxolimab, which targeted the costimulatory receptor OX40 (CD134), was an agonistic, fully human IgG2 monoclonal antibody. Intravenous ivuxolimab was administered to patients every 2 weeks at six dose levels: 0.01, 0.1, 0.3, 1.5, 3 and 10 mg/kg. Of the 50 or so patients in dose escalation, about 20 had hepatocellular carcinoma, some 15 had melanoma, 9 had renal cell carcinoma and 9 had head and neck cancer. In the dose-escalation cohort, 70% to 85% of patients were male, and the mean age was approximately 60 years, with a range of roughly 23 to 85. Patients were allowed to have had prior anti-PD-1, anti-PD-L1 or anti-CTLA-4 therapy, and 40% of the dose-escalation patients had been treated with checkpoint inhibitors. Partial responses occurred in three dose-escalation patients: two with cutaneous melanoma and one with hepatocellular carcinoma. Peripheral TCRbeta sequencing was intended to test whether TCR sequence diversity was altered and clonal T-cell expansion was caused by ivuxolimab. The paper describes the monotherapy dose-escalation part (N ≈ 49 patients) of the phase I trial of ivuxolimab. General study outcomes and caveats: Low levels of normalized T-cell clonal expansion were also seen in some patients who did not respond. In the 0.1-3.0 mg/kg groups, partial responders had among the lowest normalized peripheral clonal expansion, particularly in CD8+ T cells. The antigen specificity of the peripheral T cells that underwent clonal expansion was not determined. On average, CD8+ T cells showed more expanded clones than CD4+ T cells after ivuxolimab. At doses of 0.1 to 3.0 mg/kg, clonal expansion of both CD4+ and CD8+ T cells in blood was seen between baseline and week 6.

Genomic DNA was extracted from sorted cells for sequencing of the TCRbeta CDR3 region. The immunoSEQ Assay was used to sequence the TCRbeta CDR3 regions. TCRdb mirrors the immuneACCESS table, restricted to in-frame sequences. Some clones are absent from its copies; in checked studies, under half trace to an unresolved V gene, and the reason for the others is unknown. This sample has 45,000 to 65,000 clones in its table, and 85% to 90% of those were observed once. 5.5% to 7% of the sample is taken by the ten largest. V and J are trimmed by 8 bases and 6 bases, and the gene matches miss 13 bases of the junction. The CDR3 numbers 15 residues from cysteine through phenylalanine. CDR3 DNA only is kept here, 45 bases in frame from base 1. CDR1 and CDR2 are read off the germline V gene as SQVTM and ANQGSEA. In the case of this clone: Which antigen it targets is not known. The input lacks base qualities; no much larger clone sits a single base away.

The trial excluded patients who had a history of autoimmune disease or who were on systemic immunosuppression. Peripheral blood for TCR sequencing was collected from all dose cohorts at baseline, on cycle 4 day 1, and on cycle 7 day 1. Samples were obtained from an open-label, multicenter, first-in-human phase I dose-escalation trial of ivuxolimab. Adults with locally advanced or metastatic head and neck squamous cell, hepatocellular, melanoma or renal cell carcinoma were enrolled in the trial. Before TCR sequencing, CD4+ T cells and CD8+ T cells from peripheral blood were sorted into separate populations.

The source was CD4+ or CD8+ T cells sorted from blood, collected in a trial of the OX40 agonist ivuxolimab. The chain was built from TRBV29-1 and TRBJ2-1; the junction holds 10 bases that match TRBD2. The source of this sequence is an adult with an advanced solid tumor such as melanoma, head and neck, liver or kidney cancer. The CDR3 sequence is CSSVLAGAVFNEQFF. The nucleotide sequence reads TGCAGCTCTGTCCTAGCGGGAGCCGTATTCAATGAGCAGTTCTTC.